What follows are 8 T cell receptor beta chains derived from one specimen sequenced in a study of CD8 T cells in Susac syndrome. Random-hexamer reverse transcription was applied to roughly 0.45 to 1 ug RNA. TCRdb used MiXCR to reprocess the immunoSEQ multiplex PCR reads, holding one entry per CDR3 protein. The sample lists roughly 120,000 distinct CDR3 sequences; around 95% were seen once. The sample consisted of CD4+ T cells from PBMCs. Receptors originate from a human donor in good health.

The table lists this clonotype with a count of one. The genes are TRBV30 and TRBJ1-2, with no clear D. V lost 0 bases to trimming and J lost 9 bases, with 8 bases between them. The length of the CDR3 is 11 residues. CDR1 and CDR2 (germline): GTSNPN, SVGIG (reference sequence). This CDR3 is CAWSVGDSYTF. CDR3 coding DNA: TGTGCCTGGAGTGTAGGTGACAGCTACACCTTC.

The chain uses TRBV7-3 and TRBJ2-3; possibly TRBD1 for D (5 bases). The CDR3 runs 13 residues. Trimming shortened V by 5 bases and J by 1 base, and 7 bases separated the two germline ends. Germline CDR1 reads SGHTA; CDR2 reads FQGTGA. CDR3 residues: CASSTTGTDTQYF. CDR3 sequence (DNA): TGTGCCAGCAGCACGACAGGCACAGATACGCAGTATTTT.

This rearrangement joins TRBV7-2 to TRBJ2-1; D gene uncertain. The V gene lost 2 bases and the J gene lost 4 bases, with 12 bases spanning the gap. The CDR3 sequence is 15 residues long. CDR1 SGHTA and CDR2 FQGNSA come from the germline V gene. Here the CDR3 reads CASSLSLGGYNEQFF. CDR3 sequence (DNA): TGTGCCAGCAGCTTATCCTTGGGTGGGTACAATGAGCAGTTCTTC.

The CDR3 region is CASRPRDSYGYTF. CDR3 nucleotides: TGTGCCAGCAGGCCCAGGGACTCCTATGGCTACACCTTC. J is TRBJ1-2 and V is TRBV28; D possibly corresponds to TRBD1 (5 bases). The germline CDR1 and CDR2 sequences are MDHEN and SYDVKM. The ends were cut back, 6 bases at V and 4 bases at J, with 12 bases in the middle. This CDR3 contains 13 residues.

This chain connects TRBV2 to TRBJ2-2; a weak D match, TRBD2 (6 bases). Per the germline V gene, CDR1 is SNHLY and CDR2 is FYNNEI. V was cut by 6 bases and J by 2 bases, with 10 bases left in between. This CDR3 region has 14 residues. This chain's CDR3 is CASRELANTGELFF. The CDR3 DNA follows: TGTGCCAGCAGGGAACTAGCTAACACCGGGGAGCTGTTTTTT.

V is TRBV18 and J is TRBJ1-2; tentatively, D is TRBD1 (6 bases). CDR1 and CDR2 (germline): KGHSH, LQKENI. The CDR3 sequence is 15 residues long. Trimming shortened V by 1 base and J by 8 bases, and 17 bases separated the two germline ends. In nucleotides, the CDR3 is TGTGCCAGCTCACCACGGGACAAGCTTTTCTCGGGCTACACCTTC. Amino acids: CASSPRDKLFSGYTF.

The chain couples TRBV28 to TRBJ2-3, with no clear D. Trimming cost V 5 bases and J 1 base, with 13 bases left between them. Germline V CDR1 and CDR2: MDHEN, SYDVKM. This CDR3 comprises 15 residues. The chain's CDR3 is CASSRAGFGTDTQYF. Here the CDR3 DNA reads TGTGCCAGCAGTCGCGCAGGTTTTGGCACAGATACGCAGTATTTT.

The chain has TRBV5-1 and TRBJ1-3, with TRBD1 identical over 7 bases. The V gene's germline CDR1 is SGHRS and CDR2 YFSETQ. Losses at the gene ends were 4 bases for V and 8 bases for J; bases not matched to a gene: 9. The CDR3 is made up of 14 amino acids. CDR3 nucleotides: TGCGCCAGCAGCCTCGGGACAGTGGCGGACACCATATATTTT. Its protein product is CASSLGTVADTIYF. Supplemented by reference TRBV5-1 and TRBJ1-3, the full variable domain reads KAGVTQTPRYLIKTRGQQVTLSCSPISGHRSVSWYQQTPGQGLQFLFEYFSETQRNKGNFPGRFSGRQFSNSRSEMNVSTLELGDSALYLCASSLGTVADTIYFGEGSWLTVV.